This entry features one T cell receptor beta chain sequence. What antigen it recognizes has not been identified. Base quality data are lacking; no much larger clone is found one base away. The entry originates in a study of OX40 agonist ivuxolimab in advanced cancers. With respect to the entire study: Ivuxolimab was a fully human IgG2 agonistic monoclonal antibody targeting the costimulatory receptor OX40 (CD134). Intravenous ivuxolimab was administered to patients every 2 weeks at six dose levels: 0.01, 0.1, 0.3, 1.5, 3 and 10 mg/kg. Among the roughly 52 dose-escalation patients, around 20 had hepatocellular carcinoma, 15 or so melanoma, 9 renal cell carcinoma and 9 head and neck cancer. In the dose-escalation cohort, approximately 80% of patients were male, and the mean age was 60 years with a range of roughly 20 to 79. Patients were allowed to have had prior anti-PD-1, anti-PD-L1 or anti-CTLA-4 therapy, and around two fifths of the dose-escalation patients had been treated with checkpoint inhibitors. Partial responses were achieved by three dose-escalation patients, of whom one had hepatocellular carcinoma and two had cutaneous melanoma. The point of sequencing TCRbeta in the periphery was to test whether ivuxolimab changed TCR sequence diversity and drove clonal T-cell expansion. The paper describes the monotherapy dose-escalation part (N of about 52 patients) of the phase I trial of ivuxolimab.

Patients with a history of autoimmune disease or receiving systemic immunosuppression were excluded from the trial. Peripheral blood for TCR sequencing was collected from all dose cohorts at baseline, on cycle 4 day 1, and on cycle 7 day 1. The samples were taken from a phase I, first-in-human, multicenter, open-label dose-escalation trial of ivuxolimab. Adults with locally advanced or metastatic melanoma, renal cell carcinoma, hepatocellular carcinoma or head and neck squamous cell carcinoma were enrolled in the trial. Before TCR sequencing, CD4+ T cells and CD8+ T cells from peripheral blood were sorted into separate populations. Points the paper makes about the study in general: Low levels of normalized T-cell clonal expansion were also seen in some nonresponding patients. On average, CD8+ T cells showed more expanded clones than CD4+ T cells after ivuxolimab. Partial responders in the 0.1-3.0 mg/kg groups had among the lowest normalized peripheral clonal expansion, especially among CD8+ T cells. The antigen specificity of the clonally expanded peripheral T cells was not determined. At doses of 0.1 to 3.0 mg/kg, clonal expansion of both CD4+ and CD8+ blood T cells was observed from baseline to week 6.

V gives up 6 bases and J gives up 2 bases, and the segment between their germline ends measures 11 bases. The CDR3 covers 13 residues, taking in both the cysteine and the phenylalanine. The entry retains the CDR3 DNA only, 39 bases that are in frame from base 1. The germline V gene sets CDR1 to SGHTA and CDR2 to FQGNSA. Genomic DNA was isolated from the sorted cells so that the TCRbeta CDR3 region could be sequenced. The immunoSEQ Assay was used to sequence the TCRbeta CDR3 regions. The table was pulled from immuneACCESS by TCRdb, which kept in-frame rearrangements only. Such tables lose some clones; where checked, under half of the loss comes from unresolved V genes, and the rest has no known cause. Here the sample has tens of thousands of clones; 75% to 90% occur a single time. Over 3.5% of the sample belongs to the ten largest clones.

Rearrangement joined TRBV7-2 to TRBJ2-7; the D gene lacks a confident call. This sequence was found in an adult with an advanced solid tumor such as melanoma, head and neck, liver or kidney cancer. The input for sequencing was CD4+ or CD8+ T cells sorted from blood, taken in a trial of the OX40 agonist ivuxolimab. The sequenced DNA is TGTGCCAGCAGTTCCAGTCCAACCTACGAGCAGTACTTC. This encodes CASSSSPTYEQYF. With all but the CDR3 taken from the reference TRBV7-2 and TRBJ2-7 genes, the full variable domain is: GAGVSQSPSNKVTEKGKDVELRCDPISGHTALYWYRQSLGQGLEFLIYFQGNSAPDKSGLPSDRFSAERTGGSVSTLTIQRTQQEDSAVYLCASSSSPTYEQYFGPGTRLTVT.